This TCR beta chain is from a study of blood T cell repertoires in COVID-19. Study in general: The origin of the acute and convalescent COVID-19 samples was the United States, Italy and Spain. T cells, B-cell-depleted T cells, or PBMCs supplied cDNA or gDNA.

Authors' analysis steps: Estimates of nucleated cell counts were drawn from the amplification of reference gene primers. TCRdb's table, derived via immunoSEQ multiplex PCR, lists solely in-frame clones and lacks some. Clone size and the V and J calls come from that table; the DNA yielded D and trimming. The sample shows around 200,000 clones, around 80% of them seen only once. The receptor was derived from a man over 45 with active or convalescent COVID-19. Sequencing was carried out using peripheral blood.

The CDR3 sequence is CASSLSGTGNNSPLHF. The CDR3 DNA reads TGTGCCAGCAGCCTATCTGGGACAGGGAACAATTCACCCCTCCACTTT. V gene TRBV28 combines with J gene TRBJ1-6; 9 bases map to TRBD1. Germline loops: CDR1 MDHEN, CDR2 SYDVKM. There are 16 residues in the CDR3. V trimming: 6 bases; J trimming: 7 bases; junction bases outside the gene matches: 10. The variable domain in full, completed from reference TRBV28 and TRBJ1-6, reads DVKVTQSSRYLVKRTGEKVFLECVQDMDHENMFWYRQDPGLGLRLIYFSYDVKMKEKGDIPEGYSVSREKKERFSLILESASTNQTSMYLCASSLSGTGNNSPLHFGNGTRLTVT.